The TCR beta chain under discussion was sequenced for a study of cytomegalovirus exposure and HLA in healthy donors. The overall study: The study placed over 65% of its roughly 410 genotyped donors in the Caucasian-associated ancestry cluster. General study results and limits: Segments of the TCR beta V type were, in most cases, productive about 90% or about 30% of the time in an earlier analysis.

Concerning this clone: As yet, its antigen is unknown.

The PCR had 60 Vbeta and 13 Jbeta primers. Profiling relied on immunoSEQ multiplex PCR, and the TCRdb table lists in-frame clones only, not all of them. The sample shows some 130,000 clones, about 70% of them seen only once. Whereas donors were nominally healthy upon sampling, unrecorded immune exposures were probable. Germline loops: CDR1 LGHNA, CDR2 YSLEER. This CDR3 is built from 14 residues. V was clipped by 4 bases and J by 5 bases, with 15 bases between them. The chain has TRBV4-3 and TRBJ2-7, with D possibly matching TRBD1 (5 bases). The sequence was collected from a man aged 35-49 years in good health and CMV-seronegative. Specimen: PBMCs. The CDR3 sequence: CASSLGVGQNEQYF. DNA for the CDR3: TGCGCCAGCAGCCTCGGTGTGGGGCAGAACGAGCAGTACTTC.